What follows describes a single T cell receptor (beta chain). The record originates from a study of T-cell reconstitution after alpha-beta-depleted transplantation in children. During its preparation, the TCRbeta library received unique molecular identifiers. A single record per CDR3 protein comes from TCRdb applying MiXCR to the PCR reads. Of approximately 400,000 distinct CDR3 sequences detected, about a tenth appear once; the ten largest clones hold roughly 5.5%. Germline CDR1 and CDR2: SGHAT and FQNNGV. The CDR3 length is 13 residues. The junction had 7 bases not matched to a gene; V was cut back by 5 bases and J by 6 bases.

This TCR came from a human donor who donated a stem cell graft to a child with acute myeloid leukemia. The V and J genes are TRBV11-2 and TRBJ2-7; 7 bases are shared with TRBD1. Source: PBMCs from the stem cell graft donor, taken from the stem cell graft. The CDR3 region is CASSLFGQAEQYF. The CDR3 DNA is TGTGCCAGCAGCCTCTTTGGACAGGCCGAGCAGTACTTC.